The sequence of this TCR beta chain was determined in a study of T-cell memory formation after mild COVID-19. The overall study: Each donor largely had its own TCR clusters.

On this clonotype itself: Its cognate antigen is unknown.

Study-wide results and limits: Chiefly within CM and EM were the contracting CD4+ clones; CD8+ ones were within EMRA. Day 37-peaking second-wave clones had unconfirmed SARS-CoV-2 specificity.

This CDR3 is 15 amino acids long. Germline lookup yields CDR1 SGHRS and CDR2 YFSETQ. V shed 4 bases and J 6 bases; nucleotides not matched to a gene: 8. TCRdb independently ran MiXCR on the 5' RACE reads; one entry per CDR3 protein. The data show 400,000 to 500,000 distinct CDR3 sequences, 20% seen once. This TCR came from an adult woman who had mild COVID-19 (a few samples of this study predate the infection). Cell type and time point are not known. The V gene is TRBV5-1, the J gene TRBJ2-3, with 10 positions matching TRBD2. Material for sequencing was PBMCs or a T cell subset sorted from them (not recorded which). The CDR3 spells CASSGQREGPDTQYF. The CDR3 bases are TGCGCCAGCAGCGGCCAGCGGGAGGGCCCTGATACGCAGTATTTT.